The following is a T cell receptor (beta chain) sequence with its context. Antigen: not known. The CDR3 covers 14 residues. CDR1 SQVTM and CDR2 ANQGSEA come from the germline V gene. Trimming at V came to 5 bases and at J to 7 bases, leaving 7 bases not matched to a gene. The multiple sclerosis control group comprised treatment-naive patients with stable or active relapsing-remitting disease. Negative isolation yielded CD8+ and CD4+ T cells; FACS enriched TEMRA cells. Random hexamers primed reverse transcription of about 0.45 to 1 ug RNA. An immunoSEQ multiplex PCR amplified TCR beta CDR3 over 54 Vbeta and 13 Jbeta. MiXCR was run by TCRdb on the immunoSEQ multiplex PCR reads, yielding one entry per CDR3 protein. This table holds tens of thousands of distinct CDR3 sequences, 96% found once. These data are taken from a study of CD8 T cells in Susac syndrome. Study findings and constraints: By the study's own acknowledgment, its TCR sequencing and HLA analysis included relatively few individuals.

The chain joins TRBV29-1 to TRBJ2-3; 12 positions match TRBD2. This receptor was obtained from a human donor with multiple sclerosis. The specimen sequenced was CD4+ T cells from PBMCs. The CDR3 DNA reads as TGCAGCGTTTCCCGACTAGCGGGGGAAAATACGCAGTATTTT. This sequence encodes CSVSRLAGENTQYF.